Following are 23 T cell receptor beta chains from one sample sequenced in a study of identical twins. TCRdb processed the 5' RACE reads anew with MiXCR; each CDR3 protein has one entry. The table records around 530,000 distinct CDR3 sequences, roughly 15% of them present only once. The sample was also linked to a second study, of yellow fever vaccine responses in identical twins.

Sequencing used CD4+ T cells sorted from blood. Source of these receptors: a woman aged 18-30 years in good health.

V and J are TRBV7-9 and TRBJ2-1; 9 nucleotides align to TRBD1. The CDR3 spans 16 residues. Trimming cost V 6 bases and J 8 bases; bases outside gene matches: 14. Germline values: CDR1 SEHNR, CDR2 FQNEAQ (reference sequence). CDR3 coding DNA: TGTGCCAGCAGATTCCATGCGGGACAGGGTCCGCATGAGCAGTTCTTC. It translates to CASRFHAGQGPHEQFF.

The gene calls are TRBV20-1 and TRBJ2-3; maybe TRBD2 (5 bases). CDR3 length equals 14 residues. Trimming took off 6 bases at V and 1 base at J, with 14 bases between the two ends. Germline V gene data show CDR1 as DFQATT and CDR2 as SNEGSKA (reference sequence). CDR3 loop: CSAITSLGTDTQYF. The CDR3 region has the DNA TGCAGTGCGATCACTAGTTTGGGCACAGATACGCAGTATTTT.

The chain combines TRBV4-1 with TRBJ2-1, with TRBD1 identical over 9 bases. The CDR3 loop spans 17 amino acids. V lost 6 bases and J lost 0; bases outside the gene matches: 9. The V gene's germline CDR1 is MGHRA and CDR2 YSYEKL. This CDR3 reads CASRQPGQGSSYNEQFF. The CDR3 DNA is TGCGCCAGCAGGCAACCGGGACAGGGAAGCTCCTACAATGAGCAGTTCTTC.

The V and J genes are TRBV5-1 and TRBJ2-1; D uncertain. Germline CDR1 reads SGHRS; CDR2 reads YFSETQ. The length of the CDR3 is 13 residues. Trimming left V 0 bases short and J 9 bases short, with 10 bases between. Written as DNA, the CDR3 is TGCGCCAGCAGCTTGGATTGGAGAGGTGAGCAGTTCTTC. Protein: CASSLDWRGEQFF.

This clonotype was picked up a small number of times. This chain joins TRBV29-1 and TRBJ2-5, with a possible D match to TRBD1 (6 bases). The length of the CDR3 is 14 residues. The ends were cut back, 4 bases at V and 5 bases at J, with 17 bases in the middle. The germline CDR1 and CDR2 sequences are SQVTM and ANQGSEA. For the CDR3, the DNA is TGCAGCGTTGTGCCAGGGGAGACCCCCGAGACCCAGTACTTC. It is translated as CSVVPGETPETQYF.

This clonotype was seen repeatedly, ten times or more. This chain links TRBV7-9 with TRBJ2-1; unclear D gene. Trimming took 1 base from V and 3 from J, leaving 7 bases between them. The CDR3 contains 14 residues. The germline V gene encodes CDR1 SEHNR and CDR2 FQNEAQ (reference sequence). The CDR3 nucleotides read TGTGCCAGCAGCTTAGTTAGCATCTACAATGAGCAGTTCTTC. The encoded protein is CASSLVSIYNEQFF.

The gene calls are TRBV5-1 and TRBJ2-5; D is possibly TRBD1 or TRBD2 (6 bases each). V was shortened by 4 bases and J by 1 base, with 17 bases between the two germline ends. The germline V gene has CDR1 SGHRS and CDR2 YFSETQ. This CDR3 is built from 16 residues. The DNA for the CDR3 is TGCGCCAGCAGCATCCACAGTGGGGGGCTCCAAGAGACCCAGTACTTC. Amino acid sequence: CASSIHSGGLQETQYF.

This clonotype has just a few counts. This chain connects TRBV28 to TRBJ1-1; possibly TRBD1 for D (6 bases). V was trimmed by 6 bases and J by 4 bases, leaving 15 bases between them. This CDR3 spans 14 amino acids. The V gene's germline CDR1 is MDHEN and CDR2 SYDVKM. The CDR3 spells CASRGATGSTEAFF. The CDR3 DNA reads TGTGCCAGCAGGGGGGCGACCGGTAGCACTGAAGCTTTCTTT.

CDR3 nucleotide sequence: TGTGCCAGCAGCTTAATGGAAAGCGGGGACAGGGCGGGCTACACCTTC. As protein: CASSLMESGDRAGYTF. The V and J genes are TRBV7-9 and TRBJ1-2, with 9 bases lining up with TRBD1. The CDR3 covers 16 residues. Germline CDR1 is SEHNR and CDR2 is FQNEAQ (reference sequence). J was trimmed by 8 bases and V by 2 bases; bases with no gene match: 12.

This clonotype appeared many times. The rearrangement joins TRBV12-3 or TRBV12-4 to TRBJ1-2; TRBD1 matches at 8 bases. This CDR3 spans 15 amino acids. V was clipped by 6 bases and J by 7 bases; unmatched bases: 13. CDR3 bases: TGTGCCAGCAGCCCAGACAGGGGCGGAAGATTTGGCTACACCTTC. This codes for CASSPDRGGRFGYTF.

This clonotype has ten or more counts. The chain joins TRBV12-3 or TRBV12-4 to TRBJ1-5; TRBD1 is a possible D gene (6 bases). Trimming cost V 1 base and J 6 bases, with 10 bases left between them. CDR3 length: 14 residues. The CDR3 DNA reads as TGTGCCAGCAGTTTAGAACAGGGAAGTCAGCCCCAGCATTTT. It translates to CASSLEQGSQPQHF.

This clonotype was seen a few times. The chain couples TRBV5-6 to TRBJ1-6; a weak D match, TRBD1 (5 bases). The CDR3 has 13 amino acids. Germline loops: CDR1 SGHDT, CDR2 YYEEEE. The ends were cut back, 3 bases at V and 8 bases at J, with 9 bases in the middle. The CDR3 reads CASSSQQDSPLHF. The CDR3 DNA reads as TGTGCCAGCAGCTCCCAACAGGATTCACCCCTCCACTTT.

The J gene is TRBJ2-1, the V gene TRBV5-1; 8 bases match TRBD2. The germline gives CDR1 SGHRS, CDR2 YFSETQ. Trimming took 4 bases from V and 6 from J; bases not matched to a gene: 15. This CDR3 spans 17 amino acids. In nucleotides, the CDR3 is TGCGCCAGCAGCCCCTCTACAGCGGGAGCCTGGTCCAATGAGCAGTTCTTC. Translation gives CASSPSTAGAWSNEQFF.

The chain uses TRBV27 and TRBJ1-2, with 9 positions matching TRBD1. The CDR3 length is 13 residues. CDR1 and CDR2 (germline): MNHEY, SMNVEV (reference sequence). Trimming at V came to 6 bases and at J to 14 bases, leaving 13 bases not matched to a gene. The CDR3 loop reads CASRPGTGSPQTF. CDR3 sequence (DNA): TGTGCCAGCAGGCCCGGGACAGGGAGCCCTCAAACCTTC.

In this sample, this clonotype turned up many times. The chain links TRBV5-1 to TRBJ1-1; D possibly corresponds to TRBD1 (5 bases). Looked up from germline, CDR1 is SGHRS and CDR2 is YFSETQ. This CDR3 has 13 residues. V lost 9 bases and J 4 bases, leaving 16 bases between the germline ends. The CDR3 bases are TGCGCCACGAAACAGGCCCCCAGCACTGAAGCTTTCTTT. Protein sequence: CATKQAPSTEAFF.

V and J are TRBV20-1 and TRBJ1-1; D call uncertain. This CDR3 comprises 13 residues. V shed 5 bases and J shed 7 bases, with 17 bases lying between them. Germline CDR1 DFQATT, CDR2 SNEGSKA (reference sequence). CDR3: CSAGTPLVGEAFF. The CDR3 DNA sequence: TGCAGTGCTGGAACCCCCCTGGTGGGTGAAGCTTTCTTT.

V gene TRBV6-5 combines with J gene TRBJ1-4; maybe TRBD1 (6 bases). The CDR3 sequence is 16 residues long. Per the germline V gene, CDR1 is MNHEY and CDR2 is SVGAGI. The V gene lost 5 bases and the J gene lost 2 bases, with 15 bases spanning the gap. As DNA, the CDR3 is TGTGCCAGCAGTACTCTGGGGACACTTACTAATGAAAAACTGTTTTTT. The encoded protein is CASSTLGTLTNEKLFF.

The J gene is TRBJ2-1, the V gene TRBV6-2 or TRBV6-3, with 7 positions matching TRBD2. The germline V gene encodes CDR1 MNHEY and CDR2 SVGEGT. V gave up 0 bases and J gave up 4 bases; unmatched junction bases: 9. The CDR3 is made up of 17 amino acids. The DNA for the CDR3 is TGTGCCAGCAGTTACTCGATGGGTAGCGGGCATTACAATGAGCAGTTCTTC. Protein product: CASSYSMGSGHYNEQFF.

This clonotype was found a few times. The J gene is TRBJ1-1, the V gene TRBV7-2; possibly TRBD1 for D (6 bases). Looked up from germline, CDR1 is SGHTA and CDR2 is FQGNSA. CDR3 length equals 15 residues. The ends were cut back, 5 bases at V and 1 base at J, with 14 bases in the middle. CDR3 sequence reads: CASSAHRVANTEAFF. The CDR3 bases are TGTGCCAGCAGCGCGCACAGGGTCGCGAACACTGAAGCTTTCTTT.

The chain uses TRBV12-3 or TRBV12-4 and TRBJ2-1; 11 bases are a match to TRBD2. Trimming took 6 bases from V and 6 from J; bases not matched to a gene: 7. CDR3 size: 15 residues. CDR3 in DNA: TGTGCCAGCAGGCGACTAGCGGGATATATCAATGAGCAGTTCTTC. Its protein product is CASRRLAGYINEQFF.

The chain is built from TRBV20-1 and TRBJ2-1; no definite D call. CDR1 is DFQATT, CDR2 SNEGSKA, per germline (reference sequence). The CDR3 loop spans 11 amino acids. The germline V and J ends were trimmed by 5 bases and 10 bases, with 12 bases remaining between them. The CDR3 loop is CSALPEWEQFF. DNA for the CDR3: TGCAGTGCTCTCCCTGAGTGGGAGCAGTTCTTC.

V gene TRBV11-2 combines with J gene TRBJ2-3, with 8 bases identical to TRBD2. The CDR3 sequence is 17 residues long. With V trimmed by 3 bases and J by 2 bases, 10 bases remained unmatched. Germline loops: CDR1 SGHAT, CDR2 FQNNGV. Here the CDR3 reads CASSLRLQRGNTDTQYF. The CDR3 DNA reads as TGTGCCAGCAGCTTGAGACTGCAGCGGGGGAACACAGATACGCAGTATTTT.

The table lists this clonotype with a few counts. The rearrangement links TRBV5-1 to TRBJ2-5; tentative D call: TRBD2 (5 bases). This CDR3 is built from 14 residues. Germline V lookup: CDR1 SGHRS, CDR2 YFSETQ. V was pared by 3 bases and J by 2 bases, with 11 bases between. The CDR3 region has the DNA TGCGCCAGCAGCTCATCCGGGATTCAAGAGACCCAGTACTTC. It translates to CASSSSGIQETQYF.